These 19 T cell receptor beta chains were sequenced from one sample in a study of neoadjuvant anti-PD-1 for oral cavity cancer (dated by TCRdb to 2020 to 2023). The time point label of this sample denotes: after neoadjuvant nivolumab, at surgical resection. Library preparation used the immunoSEQ multiplex PCR assay. The table comes from immuneACCESS by way of TCRdb, which keeps in-frame sequences with V and J called. Part of the clones is missing from these tables; in studies checked, under half for an unresolved V gene and the rest for unknown reasons. This sample gives approximately 68,000 clones in total; about nine tenths of them show up just once. Of the sample, 2.5% to 3% falls within the top ten clones. The sequenced sample was PBMCs, obtained after nivolumab (anti-PD-1) treatment. The receptors were gathered from a person aged 35-79 years with oral cavity squamous cell carcinoma.

This rearrangement joins TRBV19 to TRBJ2-1, with TRBD2 identical over 8 bases. The V and J ends lost 7 bases and 3 bases, in that order; junction bases with no gene match: 23. The CDR3 sequence is 20 residues long. CDR1 is LNHDA and CDR2 is SQIVND in the germline V gene (reference sequence). This chain's CDR3 is CASTPGAWQREFPNYNEQFF. The CDR3 nucleotides are TGTGCCAGTACCCCGGGCGCTTGGCAGCGGGAGTTCCCAAACTACAATGAGCAGTTCTTC.

V usage is TRBV27 and J usage is TRBJ1-1; no reliable D call. This CDR3 has 15 residues. Trimming left V 5 bases short and J 1 base short, with 14 bases between. The germline V gene encodes CDR1 MNHEY and CDR2 SMNVEV (reference sequence). CDR3 coding DNA: TGTGCCAGCAGTCCTAATGCCCCTACGAACACTGAAGCTTTCTTT. This gives the protein CASSPNAPTNTEAFF.

The J gene is TRBJ2-7, the V gene TRBV5-4, with TRBD2 identical over 11 bases. With 0 bases clipped from V and 6 bases from J, the junction kept 8 bases outside the gene matches. The germline V gene has CDR1 SGHNT and CDR2 YYREEE (reference sequence). The CDR3 has 16 residues. The chain's CDR3 is CASSLGGSGRDSEQYF. CDR3 in DNA: TGTGCCAGCAGCTTGGGGGGTAGCGGGAGGGACAGCGAGCAGTACTTC.

The rearrangement uses TRBV27 and TRBJ2-7, with 7 bases matching TRBD2. The J segment lost 7 bases and the V segment lost 2 bases, leaving 11 bases of the junction unmatched. Germline CDR1 is MNHEY and CDR2 is SMNVEV (reference sequence). CDR3 length: 15 amino acids. The CDR3 spells CASSLTTSKTLEQYF. CDR3 DNA sequence: TGTGCCAGCAGTTTAACGACTAGCAAGACTTTAGAGCAGTACTTC.

V and J are TRBV4-1 and TRBJ1-2, with 7 bases identical to TRBD1. The CDR3 is 15 amino acids. V dropped 4 bases and J dropped 4; count of bases not matched to a gene: 9. CDR1 and CDR2 (germline): MGHRA, YSYEKL. In DNA form, the CDR3 reads TGCGCCAGCAGCCGACCGGGACAGAAGTCCTATGGCTACACCTTC. It yields the protein CASSRPGQKSYGYTF.

This clone was counted once. V gene TRBV9 combines with J gene TRBJ1-2; no firm D call. Germline CDR1 is SGDLS and CDR2 is YYNGEE. The V end was cut by 7 bases, the J end by 8 bases, with 21 bases between. The CDR3 covers 14 residues. For the CDR3, the DNA is TGTGCCAGCGGAGCATGGGCCGAAGAGGCGGGCTACACCTTC. As protein: CASGAWAEEAGYTF.

The V and J genes are TRBV10-3 and TRBJ2-7; 7 positions match TRBD2. Germline values: CDR1 ENHRY, CDR2 SYGVKD. V shed 0 bases and J 2 bases; nucleotides not matched to a gene: 4. The CDR3 is 15 residues long. The CDR3 is CAISESLGLTYEQYF. The DNA for the CDR3 is TGTGCCATCAGTGAGTCGCTGGGACTAACCTACGAGCAGTACTTC.

This clone is a singleton in its sample. V and J are TRBV4-2 and TRBJ2-1, with 13 bases matching TRBD2. V dropped 6 bases and J dropped 6; count of bases not matched to a gene: 8. The length of the CDR3 is 16 residues. Germline-derived CDR1 and CDR2 are LGHNA and YNFKEQ. CDR3 bases: TGTGCCAGCAGGCCCCCCGGGACTAGCGGGGTCAATGAGCAGTTCTTC. This encodes CASRPPGTSGVNEQFF.

This sequence joins TRBV6-1 and TRBJ2-7; no definite D call. Trimming removed 2 bases at V and 2 bases at J, with 10 bases between. The CDR3 extends over 14 amino acids. Germline V CDR1 and CDR2: MNHNS, SASEGT. CDR3 nucleotide sequence: TGTGCCAGCAGTGAACCGGCAGGAACCTACGAGCAGTACTTC. Amino acids: CASSEPAGTYEQYF.

This clone was detected once. The V and J genes are TRBV6-1 and TRBJ1-5; no definite D call. Germline values: CDR1 MNHNS, CDR2 SASEGT. The germline V and J ends were trimmed by 5 bases and 0 bases, with 8 bases remaining between them. CDR3 length: 14 amino acids. This CDR3 is CASSTDYSNQPQHF. CDR3 DNA: TGTGCCAGCAGTACAGATTATAGCAATCAGCCCCAGCATTTT.

CDR3 protein: CASSESVTNTGELFF. The DNA of the CDR3 is TGCGCCAGCAGTGAGTCTGTTACGAACACCGGGGAGCTGTTTTTT. The chain couples TRBV10-1 to TRBJ2-2; no clear D. The CDR3 extends over 15 amino acids. CDR1 is WNHNN and CDR2 is SYGVQD in the germline V gene (reference sequence). V lost 0 bases and J 0 bases, leaving 5 bases between the germline ends.

V usage is TRBV2 and J usage is TRBJ1-2; weak D call: TRBD1 (5 bases). Trimming removed 3 bases at V and 3 bases at J, with 11 bases between. Germline values: CDR1 SNHLY, CDR2 FYNNEI. The CDR3 runs 14 residues. The CDR3 nucleotides are TGTGCCAGCAGTGACGACAGAAACTACTATGGCTACACCTTC. Encoded protein: CASSDDRNYYGYTF.

This chain joins TRBV7-8 and TRBJ1-2; 8 nucleotides line up with TRBD1. The ends lost 4 bases at V and 4 bases at J; junction bases unmatched: 5. The CDR3 consists of 14 residues. Germline assignment: CDR1 SGHVS and CDR2 FQNEAQ. CDR3 protein: CASSSQGASYGYTF. In DNA, the CDR3 is TGTGCCAGCAGCTCGCAGGGGGCGAGCTATGGCTACACCTTC.

V is TRBV6-1 and J is TRBJ1-4, with 7 bases identical to TRBD1. Per the germline V gene, CDR1 is MNHNS and CDR2 is SASEGT. CDR3 length: 16 amino acids. Trimming cost V 3 bases and J 3 bases; bases outside gene matches: 7. CDR3 coding DNA: TGTGCCAGCAGTGACAGGGGGGGGCGGGCTAATGAAAAACTGTTTTTT. This encodes CASSDRGGRANEKLFF.

V and J are TRBV5-4 and TRBJ1-2, with 7 bases lining up with TRBD1. In germline, CDR1 is SGHNT, CDR2 YYREEE (reference sequence). The length of the CDR3 is 14 residues. Trimming cost V 3 bases and J 1 base; bases outside gene matches: 3. The CDR3 nucleotides read TGTGCCAGCAGCTCGGGACAGTTTAACTATGGCTACACCTTC. Residues: CASSSGQFNYGYTF.

The chain carries TRBV28 and TRBJ2-7; 10 bases align to TRBD2. CDR1 and CDR2 from the germline V gene are MDHEN and SYDVKM. The trim removed 3 bases at V and 2 bases at J, leaving 1 base unmatched. The CDR3 has 14 amino acids. DNA of the CDR3: TGTGCCAGCAGTTTCGGGACTAGCGCCTACGAGCAGTACTTC. It encodes CASSFGTSAYEQYF.

The chain links TRBV10-3 to TRBJ2-7; D assignment may be TRBD1 or TRBD2 (5 bases each). Trimming cost V 10 bases and J 0 bases, with 19 bases left between them. The germline V gene encodes CDR1 ENHRY and CDR2 SYGVKD. There are 15 residues in the CDR3. CDR3 sequence: CATGTGALSSYEQYF. DNA of the CDR3: TGTGCCACCGGGACCGGCGCATTAAGCTCCTACGAGCAGTACTTC.

This clone appeared a single time. This sequence joins TRBV21-1 and TRBJ2-1. TRBV21-1 is a pseudogene. This CDR3 comprises 12 residues. CDR3 bases: TGTGCCAGCAGCGCGGACGGGGCTGAGCAGTTCTTC. Translated: CASSADGAEQFF.

The count of this clone is one. This chain connects TRBV5-4 to TRBJ1-3; unclear D gene. Trimming removed 3 bases from V and 0 bases from J, with 10 bases in between. The CDR3 is 15 amino acids. CDR1 is SGHNT, CDR2 YYREEE, per germline (reference sequence). The CDR3 region has the DNA TGTGCCAGCAGCTCCAAAACTAACTCTGGAAACACCATATATTTT. As protein: CASSSKTNSGNTIYF.